Below, 7 T cell receptor beta chains from the same sample are listed, as sequenced in a study of cytomegalovirus exposure and HLA in healthy donors. Primers included in the PCR were 60 Vbeta and 13 Jbeta primers. Here immunoSEQ multiplex PCR was the method, and the copy in TCRdb shows in-frame clones only, minus some. The sample records under 130,000 clones, more than 65% being singletons. Sequenced input: PBMCs. The receptor source for this set is a man aged 40-55 years in good health and CMV-seropositive.

The chain joins TRBV11-2 to TRBJ2-7, with 7 bases matching TRBD1. This CDR3 is 14 amino acids long. Trimming at V came to 5 bases and at J to 5 bases, leaving 9 bases not matched to a gene. CDR1 SGHAT and CDR2 FQNNGV come from the germline V gene. Here the CDR3 DNA reads TGTGCCAGCAGCGAACCGACAGGGATCAACGAGCAGTACTTC. As protein: CASSEPTGINEQYF.

V and J are TRBV19 and TRBJ2-7, with a tentative D call TRBD1 (8 bases). Germline V lookup: CDR1 LNHDA, CDR2 SQIVND (reference sequence). CDR3 length: 14 residues. Trimming shortened V by 6 bases and J by 7 bases, and 19 bases separated the two germline ends. The CDR3 bases are TGTGCCAGTAGCAGCGGGACAGGCGTCTCGGAGCAGTACTTC. Translating it yields CASSSGTGVSEQYF. The whole variable domain, filled in from reference TRBV19 and TRBJ2-7, reads DGGITQSPKYLFRKEGQNVTLSCEQNLNHDAMYWYRQDPGQGLRLIYYSQIVNDFQKGDIAEGYSVSREKKESFPLTVTSAQKNPTAFYLCASSSGTGVSEQYFGPGTRLTVT.

This chain links TRBV14 with TRBJ1-5, with TRBD1 identical over 10 bases. CDR1 and CDR2 (germline): SGHDN, FVKESK. The junction had 8 bases not matched to a gene; V was cut back by 0 bases and J by 6 bases. The CDR3 covers 17 residues. CDR3 bases: TGTGCCAGCAGCCAAGAGGGTCGAGACAGGGGGCGTCAGCCCCAGCATTTT. Amino acids: CASSQEGRDRGRQPQHF.

The chain combines TRBV19 with TRBJ1-5; 8 bases fit TRBD1. The CDR3 is 14 amino acids. J was trimmed by 5 bases and V by 2 bases; bases with no gene match: 2. Germline loops: CDR1 LNHDA, CDR2 SQIVND (reference sequence). The DNA for the CDR3 is TGTGCCAGTAGTATACAGGGGGCATATCAGCCCCAGCATTTT. Amino acid sequence: CASSIQGAYQPQHF.

This clone occurred once. Additional DNA sequences in this sample encode the identical CDR3. V usage is TRBV11-2 and J usage is TRBJ2-3; weak D call: TRBD1 (6 bases). The CDR3 has 13 residues. Germline CDR1 and CDR2: SGHAT and FQNNGV. V was clipped by 1 base and J by 6 bases, with 8 bases between them. CDR3 sequence: CASSLGGLDTQYF. CDR3 sequence (DNA): TGTGCCAGCAGCTTAGGGGGGCTCGATACGCAGTATTTT. Drawing the rest from reference TRBV11-2 and TRBJ2-3, the complete variable domain is EAGVAQSPRYKIIEKRQSVAFWCNPISGHATLYWYQQILGQGPKLLIQFQNNGVVDDSQLPKDRFSAERLKGVDSTLKIQPAKLEDSAVYLCASSLGGLDTQYFGPGTRLTVL.

The chain has TRBV18 and TRBJ2-5; D possibly corresponds to TRBD2 (5 bases). Trimming took off 6 bases at V and 5 bases at J, with 16 bases between the two ends. Germline loops: CDR1 KGHSH, CDR2 LQKENI. There are 14 residues in the CDR3. This CDR3 reads CASSYSAGGETQYF. The CDR3 bases are TGTGCCAGCTCCTATTCGGCTGGCGGGGAGACCCAGTACTTC.

The chain recombines TRBV4-1 with TRBJ2-2; tentative D call: TRBD2 (7 bases). The CDR3 is 18 residues long. Germline CDR1 is MGHRA and CDR2 is YSYEKL. V lost 0 bases and J lost 0, with 14 bases in between. This CDR3 reads CASSQEFGGGANTGELFF. CDR3 bases: TGCGCCAGCAGCCAAGAATTCGGCGGGGGCGCGAACACCGGGGAGCTGTTTTTT.